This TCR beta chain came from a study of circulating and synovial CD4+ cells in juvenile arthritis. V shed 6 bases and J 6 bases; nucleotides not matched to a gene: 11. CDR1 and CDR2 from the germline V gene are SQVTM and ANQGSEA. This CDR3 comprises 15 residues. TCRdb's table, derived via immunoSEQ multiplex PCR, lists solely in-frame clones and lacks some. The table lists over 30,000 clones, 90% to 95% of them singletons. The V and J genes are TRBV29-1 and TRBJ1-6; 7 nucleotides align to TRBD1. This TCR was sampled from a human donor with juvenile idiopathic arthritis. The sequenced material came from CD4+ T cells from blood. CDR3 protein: CSVQGGVGVNSPLHF. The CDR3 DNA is TGCAGCGTCCAGGGGGGAGTTGGGGTTAATTCACCCCTCCACTTT. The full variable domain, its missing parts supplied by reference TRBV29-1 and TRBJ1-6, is SAVISQKPSRDICQRGTSLTIQCQVDSQVTMMFWYRQQPGQSLTLIATANQGSEATYESGFVIDKFPISRPNLTFSTLTVSNMSPEDSSIYLCSVQGGVGVNSPLHFGNGTRLTVT.